This section outlines one T cell receptor (beta chain) sequence together with its context. With constant-segment primers, 5'RACE yielded cDNA libraries of TCR alpha and TCR beta that carried sample barcodes and UMIs. MiXCR was run by TCRdb on the 5' RACE reads, yielding one entry per CDR3 protein. The data contain about 610,000 distinct CDR3 sequences, 15% to 20% of them seen just once; the ten biggest clones take up roughly 8%. This sample was included in a study of T-cell memory formation after mild COVID-19. The V segment lost 6 bases and the J segment 2 bases; nucleotides outside the gene matches: 13. CDR1 and CDR2 (germline): DFQATT, SNEGSKA (reference sequence). The CDR3 extends over 16 amino acids.

The TCR comes from an adult woman who had mild COVID-19 (a few samples of this study predate the infection). Cell type and time point are not known. V is TRBV20-1 and J is TRBJ1-5; 7 nucleotides align to TRBD1. The sample comprised PBMCs or a T cell subset sorted from them (not recorded which). This chain's CDR3 is CSAPRQGAGGNQPQHF. Written as DNA, the CDR3 is TGCAGTGCCCCGAGACAGGGCGCAGGGGGCAATCAGCCCCAGCATTTT.